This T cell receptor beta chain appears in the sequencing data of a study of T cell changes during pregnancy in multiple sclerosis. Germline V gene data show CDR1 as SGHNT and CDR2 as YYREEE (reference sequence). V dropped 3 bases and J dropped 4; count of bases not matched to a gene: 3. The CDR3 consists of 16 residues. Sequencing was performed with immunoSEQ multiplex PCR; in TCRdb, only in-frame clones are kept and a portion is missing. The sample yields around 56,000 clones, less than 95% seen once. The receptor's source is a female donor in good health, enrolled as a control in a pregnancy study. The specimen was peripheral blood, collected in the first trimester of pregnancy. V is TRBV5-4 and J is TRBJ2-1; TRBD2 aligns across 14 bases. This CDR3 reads CASSYWTSGRYNEQFF. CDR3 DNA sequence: TGTGCCAGCAGCTATTGGACTAGCGGGAGGTACAATGAGCAGTTCTTC.